This TCR beta chain emerged from a study of monozygotic twins with inflammatory bowel disease. General study results and limits: Separate T cell subtypes could not be resolved from one another.

Remarks on this clonotype: Its antigen remains unidentified.

Reanalyzing the 5' RACE reads, TCRdb keeps one entry per CDR3 protein, without DNA. This repertoire includes 120,000 to 150,000 distinct CDR3 sequences. This CDR3 comprises 15 residues. Germline lookup yields CDR1 SGHRS and CDR2 YFSETQ. Sampling involved one blood draw (about 2.7 ml) for every donor. V is TRBV5-1 and J is TRBJ2-1. The specimen sequenced was blood. The receptor comes from a human donor with ulcerative colitis or Crohn's disease, or a healthy co-twin of an affected twin (not recorded which). The CDR3 protein is CASSLDSTIYNEQFF.